The sample holds many counts of the clone carrying this T cell receptor beta chain. Its antigen is not known. This specimen comes from a study of post-analysis software for immune sequencing data. Study background: The disease courses covered relapsing-remitting, secondary progressive and progressive-relapsing multiple sclerosis.

Unique-molecular-identifier-tagged TCR beta cDNA libraries were used. cDNA molecules numbering roughly 0.5 million came from roughly 1.1 to 9.2 million T cells. TCRdb reprocessed the PCR reads with MiXCR, giving one entry per CDR3 protein. The sample holds hundreds of thousands of distinct CDR3 sequences, around 34% seen once. The study's findings and limits: Roughly 5 TRBV segments, TRBV5-6, TRBV5-1 and TRBV20-1 among them, were found more frequent in patients than controls.

This CDR3 region has 15 residues. Germline V CDR1 and CDR2: LGHNA, YNFKEQ. Trimming removed 0 bases at V and 8 bases at J, with 14 bases between. The sequenced material came from blood. The V call is TRBV4-2, the J call TRBJ2-1; tentatively, D is TRBD2 (5 bases). The TCR comes from a girl aged 10-17 years with multiple sclerosis. The CDR3, as DNA: TGTGCCAGCAGCCAAGAGGGCCAGCGGCTTGATGAGCAGTTCTTC. It specifies CASSQEGQRLDEQFF.